A single sample gave rise to the 3 T cell receptor beta chains below, sequenced in a study of cytomegalovirus exposure and HLA in healthy donors. TCRdb's table, derived via immunoSEQ multiplex PCR, lists solely in-frame clones and lacks some. The sample holds about 98,000 clones, approximately 90% seen once. The sequencing input was PBMCs. These receptors all stem from a woman in her thirties in good health and CMV-seronegative.

V usage is TRBV2 and J usage is TRBJ1-5, with unresolved D. CDR1 is SNHLY, CDR2 FYNNEI, per germline. The length of the CDR3 is 12 residues. Trimming left V 6 bases short and J 2 bases short, with 5 bases between. CDR3 sequence (DNA): TGTGCCAGCAGGGCAGGCAATCAGCCCCAGCATTTT. Translation: CASRAGNQPQHF.

In this sample, this clone turned up once. V usage is TRBV19 and J usage is TRBJ1-1; D gene ambiguous. Trimming shortened V by 6 bases and J by 0 bases, and 17 bases separated the two germline ends. The CDR3 is 16 amino acids. Germline CDR1 and CDR2: LNHDA and SQIVND (reference sequence). The CDR3 DNA reads as TGTGCCAGTAGAGGAGCCCAGCGTTACATGAACACTGAAGCTTTCTTT. Residues: CASRGAQRYMNTEAFF. Full variable domain (rest looked up from reference TRBV19 and TRBJ1-1): DGGITQSPKYLFRKEGQNVTLSCEQNLNHDAMYWYRQDPGQGLRLIYYSQIVNDFQKGDIAEGYSVSREKKESFPLTVTSAQKNPTAFYLCASRGAQRYMNTEAFFGQGTRLTVV.

This clone was observed a handful of times. CDR3 residues: CASSATVQTGSNQPQHF. The CDR3 DNA is TGTGCCAGCTCAGCAACGGTCCAGACGGGGAGCAATCAGCCCCAGCATTTT. The chain combines TRBV18 with TRBJ1-5; D is uncertain. CDR1 is KGHSH and CDR2 is LQKENI in the germline V gene. Deletions cut 5 bases from V and 1 base from J, with 18 bases between. The CDR3 runs to 17 residues.